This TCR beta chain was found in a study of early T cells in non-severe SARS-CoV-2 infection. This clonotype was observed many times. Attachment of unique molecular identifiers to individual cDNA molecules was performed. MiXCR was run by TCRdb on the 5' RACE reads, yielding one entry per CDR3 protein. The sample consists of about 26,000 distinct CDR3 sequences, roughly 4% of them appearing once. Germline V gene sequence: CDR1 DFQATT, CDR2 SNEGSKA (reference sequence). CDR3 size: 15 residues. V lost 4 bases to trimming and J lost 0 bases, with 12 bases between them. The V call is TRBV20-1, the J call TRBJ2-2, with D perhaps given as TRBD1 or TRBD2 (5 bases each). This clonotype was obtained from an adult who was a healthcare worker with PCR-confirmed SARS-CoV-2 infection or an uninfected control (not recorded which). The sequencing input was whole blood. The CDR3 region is CSATSGRPNTGELFF. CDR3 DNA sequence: TGCAGTGCTACGTCGGGACGGCCGAACACCGGGGAGCTGTTTTTT.